This T cell receptor beta chain was identified during a study of shared clonotypes between healthy human individuals. In this sample, this clone turned up a few times. The ends were cut back, 0 bases at V and 6 bases at J, with 12 bases in the middle. CDR3 length: 15 amino acids. The germline V gene has CDR1 MNHNS and CDR2 SASEGT. TCRdb's copy holds only in-frame clones and misses some; the assay was immunoSEQ multiplex PCR. Of around 530,000 clones listed, around 76% were seen once; the top ten hold around 12%. The specimen sequenced was PBMCs. The TCR was taken from a woman in her forties in good health. Some clones in this sample may be carry-over from other donors' samples. This chain links TRBV6-1 with TRBJ1-5; D is possibly TRBD1 (6 bases). CDR3 region: CASSEAGGLSQPQHF. The DNA of the CDR3 is TGTGCCAGCAGTGAAGCGGGGGGGCTGAGTCAGCCCCAGCATTTT.